This TCR beta chain was recorded in a study of cytotoxic CD8 clonotypes in ibrutinib-treated CLL. Assay: immunoSEQ multiplex PCR; the TCRdb copy retains only in-frame clones and omits some. The sample contains tens of thousands of clones, approximately 80% of which appear only once. The CDR3 has 13 amino acids. CDR1 is KGHSH, CDR2 LQKENI, per germline. V lost 3 bases, J lost 4 bases, and 9 bases lay in between. This receptor was taken from a human donor with chronic lymphocytic leukemia. V and J are TRBV18 and TRBJ1-1; D is uncertain. Source: PBMCs, taken at disease progression, from a patient treated with ibrutinib. The CDR3 DNA follows: TGTGCCAGCTCACCGGGGTTGGTCACTGAAGCTTTCTTT. This encodes CASSPGLVTEAFF.